The rows below give T cell receptor beta chains drawn from one sample of a study of shared clonotypes between healthy human individuals. The protocol was immunoSEQ multiplex PCR, while the TCRdb copy is restricted to in-frame clones and leaves out a portion. Among hundreds of thousands of clones listed, 95% to 97% were seen once. Sequencing was carried out using naive CD4+ T cells sorted from blood. Source of these receptors: a woman aged 25-40 years in good health. Both conserved end residues are part of each CDR3. A D gene is named only where the DNA matches it firmly. Clone size is shown for a subset of rows, as once, few, many or a class of expanded clone.

clone_size	d_call	v_call	j_call	cdr3_aa	cdr3_nt
.	.	TRBV4-1	TRBJ1-4	CASSQVLGSNEKLFF	TGCGCCAGCAGCCAAGTTCTGGGCAGTAATGAAAAACTGTTTTTT
.	TRBD1	TRBV19	TRBJ1-2	CASGNRDRGLSYTF	TGTGCCAGTGGAAACCGGGACAGGGGTTTAAGCTACACCTTC
.	.	TRBV7-9	TRBJ2-2	CASSLEAQRELFF	TGTGCCAGCAGCTTAGAAGCGCAACGGGAGCTGTTTTTT
.	TRBD1	TRBV19	TRBJ1-5	CASTGLGQGDQPQHF	TGTGCCAGTACAGGCCTAGGACAGGGGGATCAGCCCCAGCATTTT
.	.	TRBV5-1	TRBJ2-5	CASSSPGRIQETQYF	TGCGCCAGCAGCTCGCCGGGACGGATCCAAGAGACCCAGTACTTC
once	TRBD1	TRBV9	TRBJ2-5	CASSATGSSETQYF	TGTGCCAGCAGCGCGACAGGGTCCTCGGAGACCCAGTACTTC
.	.	TRBV28	TRBJ1-3	CASSLNSGHSGNTIYF	TGTGCCAGCAGTTTAAACAGCGGTCATTCTGGAAACACCATATATTTT
few	.	TRBV28	TRBJ2-4	CASSLGGAKNIQYF	TGTGCCAGCAGTTTGGGCGGGGCCAAAAACATTCAGTACTTC
.	TRBD1	TRBV4-1	TRBJ1-5	CASSLVKGAEQPQHF	TGCGCCAGCAGCTTGGTCAAGGGGGCGGAGCAGCCCCAGCATTTT
few	.	TRBV4-1	TRBJ2-7	CASSQAIVGMGYEQYF	TGCGCCAGCAGCCAAGCCATCGTAGGCATGGGCTACGAGCAGTACTTC
once	TRBD2	TRBV11-2	TRBJ2-7	CASLTSGSYEQYF	TGTGCCAGCCTGACTAGCGGATCCTACGAGCAGTACTTC
.	.	TRBV6-5	TRBJ2-7	CASSYSSGAGEQYF	TGTGCCAGCAGTTACTCGAGTGGGGCTGGCGAGCAGTACTTC
.	.	TRBV28	TRBJ2-7	CASSLDTSLSYEQYF	TGTGCCAGCAGTTTAGATACTAGCTTATCCTACGAGCAGTACTTC
.	.	TRBV27	TRBJ2-2	CASSSLVQSNTGELFF	TGTGCCAGCAGCTCACTGGTTCAGTCTAACACCGGGGAGCTGTTTTTT
.	TRBD2	TRBV28	TRBJ2-1	CASSLASGSPGEQFF	TGTGCCAGCAGTTTAGCTAGCGGGAGTCCCGGTGAGCAGTTCTTC
.	.	TRBV6-6	TRBJ2-7	CASSYLTGGLGEQYF	TGTGCCAGCAGTTACCTCACAGGTGGCTTAGGGGAGCAGTACTTC
.	TRBD2	TRBV27	TRBJ2-1	CASSPQSLAGANSYNEQFF	TGTGCCAGCAGTCCCCAATCCCTAGCGGGAGCTAACTCCTACAATGAGCAGTTCTTC
.	TRBD1	TRBV7-6	TRBJ2-1	CASSSPGQGYNEQFF	TGTGCCAGCAGCTCGCCGGGACAGGGTTACAATGAGCAGTTCTTC
.	.	TRBV10-3	TRBJ1-1	CAISSIPNTEAFF	TGTGCCATCAGTTCAATTCCGAACACTGAAGCTTTCTTT
.	.	TRBV28	TRBJ2-7	CASTTGLGTSYEQYF	TGTGCCAGCACTACGGGTCTGGGGACTTCCTACGAGCAGTACTTC
.	.	TRBV19	TRBJ1-2	CASSIDQRGSHGYTF	TGTGCCAGTAGTATAGATCAAAGGGGTTCGCATGGCTACACCTTC
.	.	TRBV2	TRBJ1-4	CASTMRQAGEKLFF	TGTGCCAGCACTATGAGACAGGCAGGTGAAAAACTGTTTTTT
.	.	TRBV6-6	TRBJ1-4	CASSFRSDNEKLFF	TGTGCCAGCAGTTTCCGAAGTGATAATGAAAAACTGTTTTTT
.	.	TRBV6-1	TRBJ2-5	CASSVSNTQETQYF	TGTGCCAGCAGTGTATCGAACACCCAAGAGACCCAGTACTTC
.	TRBD2	TRBV4-1	TRBJ2-7	CASSQEGLAGVTPQYF	TGCGCCAGCAGCCAAGAGGGACTAGCGGGAGTAACCCCGCAGTACTTC
.	.	TRBV9	TRBJ2-5	CASSVEGSPGTQYF	TGTGCCAGCAGCGTAGAGGGTTCCCCGGGGACCCAGTACTTC
once	.	TRBV5-6	TRBJ1-2	CASSHRRAPSNYGYTF	TGTGCCAGCAGCCACCGCAGGGCCCCCTCTAACTATGGCTACACCTTC
.	TRBD1	TRBV5-1	TRBJ2-1	CASSLVLGTGLNEQFF	TGCGCCAGCAGCTTGGTCCTGGGGACAGGGTTGAATGAGCAGTTCTTC
.	.	TRBV5-4	TRBJ2-3	CASSLLQTSSTDTQYF	TGTGCCAGCAGCCTTCTGCAAACCTCTAGCACAGATACGCAGTATTTT
.	.	TRBV18	TRBJ1-1	CASSTGSTEAFF	TGTGCCAGCTCGACGGGTTCCACTGAAGCTTTCTTT
.	.	TRBV7-2	TRBJ1-2	CASTVRAGGGYTF	TGTGCCAGCACCGTCAGGGCGGGAGGTGGCTACACCTTC
.	.	TRBV10-3	TRBJ2-1	CAISPFSFGNEQFF	TGTGCCATCAGCCCCTTCTCATTCGGTAATGAGCAGTTCTTC
.	.	TRBV27	TRBJ2-7	CASRLGSHHSYEQYF	TGTGCCAGCAGGTTAGGGTCTCACCACTCCTACGAGCAGTACTTC
.	TRBD1	TRBV27	TRBJ1-2	CASSARDRAGYTF	TGTGCCAGCAGTGCCCGGGACAGGGCCGGCTACACCTTC
few	.	TRBV6-6	TRBJ1-2	CASSAAWGYTF	TGTGCCAGCAGCGCAGCATGGGGCTACACCTTC
.	TRBD1	TRBV5-8	TRBJ1-5	CASSLAGGAWQPQHF	TGTGCCAGCAGCTTGGCAGGGGGCGCCTGGCAGCCCCAGCATTTT